One TCR beta chain is described in this entry. No cognate antigen has been identified for it. Base quality data are lacking; no much larger clone is found one base away. The CDR3 covers 17 residues, taking in both the cysteine and the phenylalanine. The read is trimmed to its CDR3 DNA, 51 bases read in frame from base 1. The germline V gene supplies CDR1 SGHTA and CDR2 FQGNSA. The germline V end is reduced by 4 bases and the J end by 2 bases; junction bases left unmatched: 8. The data originate from a study of T cell responses to AZD1222 COVID-19 vaccine listed by TCRdb under 2021. Broadly, across the study: TCR sequencing was performed for 233 trial participants, of whom 200 to 220 were given two doses of AZD1222 and some 26 were given two doses of MenACWY control vaccine. Trial participants were enrolled by age into 18-55, 56-69 and 70-plus year subgroups, with roughly 160, 29 and 62 TCR-sequenced participants respectively. What the work shows at the level of the full study, not this receptor alone: Because no samples from the day 14 peak response were available, repertoires could be characterized only after the peak T cell response. Vaccine-associated CD4 TCRs spanned the whole spike protein, with dominant responses in regions 160-218 and 743-854. The 56-69-year group was small, and its depth increase did not reach significance, likely because of low power. Conclusions about previously exposed vaccinees are limited, since just 6 or 7 AZD1222 recipients were seropositive for SARS-CoV-2 at baseline. Epitopes outside the regions mutated in the B.1.351 and B.1.1.7 variants were reportedly recognized by nearly half of the unique spike-specific TCRs. After two AZD1222 doses, both the breadth and the depth of spike-specific TCRs were significantly higher than at day 0 and than in MenACWY recipients. Most participants were white British and females outnumbered males, and the authors suggested that clonal diversity may have been underestimated.

The sample's time point label is to be understood as: about 28 days (+/-7) after the second vaccine dose. AZD1222 recipients given second doses at about 4 weeks or at about 12 weeks were pooled, since spike-specific TCR depth and breadth were not found to differ between the two schedules. The vaccinee samples were drawn from two UK trials, COV001 and COV002, one of which was a single-blind randomized controlled phase 2/3 trial testing AZD1222 (ChAdOx1 nCoV-19) in healthy adults. Trial participant PBMC samples were collected at day 0 and day 28 after the second dose for TCRbeta chain sequencing. The CDR3 regions of human TCRbeta chains were analyzed by immunosequencing. For the original study's pipeline: TCRs in the repertoires were matched against a reference library of SARS-CoV-2-specific TCRs that had been generated with the MIRA antigen-specificity platform. Breadth was defined as the fraction of unique TCRs that were SARS-CoV-2-associated. Depth was defined as the fraction of total T cells that were SARS-CoV-2-associated. Using the MIRA data, each spike-specific TCR was mapped to the spike region that the TCR reacts to and placed in a CD4 or CD8 class. Log10-transformed breadth and depth values were compared by one-way ANOVA with Sidak's multiple comparisons tests. Drawn from immuneACCESS, this table holds only the in-frame rearrangements with V and J called that TCRdb kept. Clones are partly lost; checked studies trace under half to an unresolved V gene and leave the rest unexplained. The V and J calls and clone size were taken over from that table, and D and trimming were inferred from the DNA. The sample has about 140,000 clones on record, about 90% of them singletons. Jointly, the top ten make up roughly 4% of the sample.

This sequence originates from an adult who received the AZD1222 COVID-19 vaccine. The sample in question was peripheral blood, obtained 28 days after the second AZD1222 dose. The rearrangement joined TRBV7-2 to TRBJ2-7; 13 junctional bases match TRBD2. The CDR3 here reads CASSSTLGTSGTYEQYF. Read as DNA, the sequence is TGTGCCAGCAGCTCAACCCTCGGGACTAGCGGGACCTACGAGCAGTACTTC.